Listed here are 17 T cell receptor beta chains from one sample, sequenced in a study of beta chain features in type 1 diabetes. All of the isolated RNA was reverse transcribed, so expressed TCRB transcripts were sequenced. Data came from immunoSEQ multiplex PCR; TCRdb stores just in-frame clones and leaves some out. This sample yields 900,000 or so clones, of which roughly 17% are seen a single time; 0.023% belongs to the top ten. The sequencing input was naive CD4+ T cells from blood. Receptor source: a woman under 30 in good health.

The chain has TRBV5-1 and TRBJ2-7, with D maybe TRBD1 (6 bases). The CDR3 runs 16 residues. V was cut by 4 bases and J by 0 bases, with 17 bases left in between. Germline CDR1 and CDR2: SGHRS and YFSETQ. This chain's CDR3 is CASSLGLGQFSYEQYF. CDR3 DNA sequence: TGCGCCAGCAGCCTTGGGTTAGGACAGTTCTCCTACGAGCAGTACTTC.

This chain joins TRBV7-6 and TRBJ2-3; D not resolved. The germline V gene has CDR1 SGHVS and CDR2 FNYEAQ. V was trimmed by 3 bases and J by 2 bases, leaving 6 bases between them. CDR3 length: 13 residues. CDR3 DNA: TGTGCCAGCAGCTTCATCACCACAGATACGCAGTATTTT. It codes for CASSFITTDTQYF.

This chain links TRBV28 with TRBJ2-1; TRBD2 agrees at 8 bases. The trim removed 7 bases at V and 2 bases at J, leaving 10 bases unmatched. The CDR3 runs 16 residues. Germline lookup yields CDR1 MDHEN and CDR2 SYDVKM. CDR3 nucleotide sequence: TGTGCCAGCAAAAAACGAGCGGGACTAGCCTACAATGAGCAGTTCTTC. Translated, it gives CASKKRAGLAYNEQFF.

This clone turned up a few times. This chain uses TRBV5-4 with TRBJ1-1; 8 nucleotides line up with TRBD1. Germline CDR1 SGHNT, CDR2 YYREEE (reference sequence). J lost 9 bases, V lost 4 bases, and 14 bases had no gene match. The CDR3 has 15 residues. CDR3 sequence reads: CASSQETGTGGQAFF. The DNA for the CDR3 is TGTGCCAGCAGCCAAGAAACCGGGACAGGAGGCCAAGCTTTCTTT.

The V call is TRBV6-5, the J call TRBJ2-3, with D possibly TRBD2 on 6 matching bases. Trimming left V 5 bases short and J 0 bases short, with 9 bases between. Germline V CDR1 and CDR2: MNHEY, SVGAGI. The CDR3 spans 14 residues. Written as DNA, the CDR3 is TGTGCCAGCAGTCTGGGACTTAGCACAGATACGCAGTATTTT. Its protein product is CASSLGLSTDTQYF.

The chain carries TRBV9 and TRBJ2-7; either TRBD1 or TRBD2 may fit D (6 bases each). The CDR3 spans 15 residues. In germline, CDR1 is SGDLS, CDR2 YYNGEE. V was clipped by 3 bases and J by 5 bases, with 18 bases between them. The CDR3 spells CASSARGLSGDEQYF. The CDR3 region has the DNA TGTGCCAGCAGCGCCCGGGGGCTATCTGGGGACGAGCAGTACTTC.

In its sample, this clone was seen a few times. The chain links TRBV18 to TRBJ2-3; 7 bases align to TRBD1. V was clipped by 4 bases and J by 2 bases; unmatched bases: 3. CDR1 and CDR2 (germline): KGHSH, LQKENI. CDR3 length: 14 amino acids. The CDR3 nucleotides read TGTGCCAGCTCACGGGACAGAGACACAGATACGCAGTATTTT. Its translation: CASSRDRDTDTQYF.

This clone was counted only a few times. The J gene is TRBJ2-7, the V gene TRBV6-5; 7 bases are shared with TRBD2. Trimming removed 4 bases from V and 6 bases from J; junction bases left unmatched: 9. Germline V gene lookup returns CDR1 MNHEY and CDR2 SVGAGI. This CDR3 spans 14 amino acids. For the CDR3, the DNA is TGTGCCAGCAGTTCCGGACTAGTTCATCTCGAGCAGTACTTC. Translated, it gives CASSSGLVHLEQYF.

This chain joins TRBV11-2 and TRBJ2-1; 11 positions match TRBD2. Germline V gene lookup returns CDR1 SGHAT and CDR2 FQNNGV. V was clipped by 5 bases and J by 4 bases; unmatched bases: 10. CDR3 length: 17 residues. The CDR3 DNA is TGTGCCAGCAGCCGCGGACTAGCGGGCTCTAGGTACAATGAGCAGTTCTTC. This codes for CASSRGLAGSRYNEQFF. The full variable domain, completed using reference TRBV11-2 and TRBJ2-1, is EAGVAQSPRYKIIEKRQSVAFWCNPISGHATLYWYQQILGQGPKLLIQFQNNGVVDDSQLPKDRFSAERLKGVDSTLKIQPAKLEDSAVYLCASSRGLAGSRYNEQFFGPGTRLTVL.

V gene TRBV28 combines with J gene TRBJ2-1, with TRBD2 as a possible D gene (6 bases). The CDR3 is 15 amino acids. V gave up 6 bases and J gave up 4 bases, with 16 bases separating them. Germline V gene sequence: CDR1 MDHEN, CDR2 SYDVKM. The DNA of the CDR3 is TGTGCCAGCAGCGACTGGACTAAACCATACAATGAGCAGTTCTTC. Residues: CASSDWTKPYNEQFF.

V is TRBV28 and J is TRBJ2-5; unclear D gene. Germline V gene data show CDR1 as MDHEN and CDR2 as SYDVKM. The CDR3 covers 11 residues. Between the trimmed V and J ends, which lost 3 bases and 7 bases, there was a span of 6 bases. Written as DNA, the CDR3 is TGTGCCAGCAGTTTTTCCGGGACCCAGTACTTC. Its protein product is CASSFSGTQYF.

This clone was recorded a few times. The rearrangement links TRBV5-1 to TRBJ1-4, with D possibly matching TRBD1 (5 bases). Trimming removed 3 bases from V and 3 bases from J, with 15 bases in between. Germline V gives CDR1 SGHRS, CDR2 YFSETQ. The CDR3 runs 16 residues. The CDR3 loop reads CASSSRSGSANEKLFF. The CDR3 DNA sequence: TGCGCCAGCAGCTCTCGATCAGGGTCAGCTAATGAAAAACTGTTTTTT.

The V and J genes are TRBV29-1 and TRBJ2-3; 8 bases map to TRBD2. V shed 7 bases and J 4 bases; nucleotides not matched to a gene: 10. The CDR3 has 14 amino acids. Germline assignment: CDR1 SQVTM and CDR2 ANQGSEA. CDR3 bases: TGCAGCGCACGCCGCGGGACTAGTGCAGATACGCAGTATTTT. It yields the protein CSARRGTSADTQYF.

This clone has only a few counts. For the CDR3, the DNA is TGCGCCAGCAGACCAGGGCAGGATACATACAATGAGCAGTTCTTC. Translated, it gives CASRPGQDTYNEQFF. The rearrangement joins TRBV5-1 to TRBJ2-1; a possible D gene is TRBD1 (5 bases). Germline CDR1 is SGHRS and CDR2 is YFSETQ. The ends were cut back, 5 bases at V and 4 bases at J, with 16 bases in the middle. The CDR3 covers 15 residues.

The rearrangement links TRBV7-2 to TRBJ2-7; D tentatively reads TRBD1 or TRBD2 (5 bases each). V lost 5 bases and J 6 bases, leaving 17 bases between the germline ends. The CDR3 contains 14 residues. Germline CDR1 and CDR2: SGHTA and FQGNSA. The CDR3 nucleotides are TGTGCCAGCAGCGTTAGTAGGGACGACGGCGAGCAGTACTTC. It specifies CASSVSRDDGEQYF. Complete variable domain (other parts from reference TRBV7-2 and TRBJ2-7): GAGVSQSPSNKVTEKGKDVELRCDPISGHTALYWYRQSLGQGLEFLIYFQGNSAPDKSGLPSDRFSAERTGGSVSTLTIQRTQQEDSAVYLCASSVSRDDGEQYFGPGTRLTVT.

This clone was detected only a few times. This rearrangement joins TRBV6-5 to TRBJ2-2; 8 nucleotides align to TRBD1. With 6 bases clipped from V and 3 bases from J, the junction kept 6 bases outside the gene matches. In germline, CDR1 is MNHEY, CDR2 SVGAGI. The CDR3 sequence is 15 residues long. CDR3 bases: TGTGCCAGCAGCTACAGGGGGTTTGACACCGGGGAGCTGTTTTTT. Protein sequence: CASSYRGFDTGELFF.

This clone was picked up a small number of times. The identical CDR3 is also encoded by other nucleotide sequences in the sample. The chain uses TRBV25-1 and TRBJ1-5; D is ambiguous. V lost 4 bases, J lost 2 bases, and 3 bases lay in between. The length of the CDR3 is 12 residues. Germline CDR1 is MGHDK and CDR2 is SYGVNS. The CDR3 DNA is TGTGCCAGCAGTGGGGGCAATCAGCCCCAGCATTTT. This gives the protein CASSGGNQPQHF.